Given below is one TCR beta chain in context. A single count supports this clone. The antigen it binds to is not known. No much larger clone is present one base from it, and per-base qualities are unavailable. The record originates from a study of cytotoxic CD8 clonotypes in ibrutinib-treated CLL (dated by TCRdb to the early 2020s). Concerning the study at large: The cohort had 11 relapsed/refractory and under 16 treatment-naive patients; approximately 17 were IGHV unmutated. On average, each sample had approximately 260,000 productive templates and about 89,000 productive rearrangements. The response samples were drawn at a median of roughly eleven months into treatment, with a range of roughly 6 to 40 months. Responses were partial in some 24 patients and complete in 2; after median roughly 69 months follow-up, around 14 stayed in remission and roughly twelve progressed. Cryopreserved peripheral blood mononuclear cells were collected at three points: before therapy, at response, and at either sustained remission or disease progression. Of the approximately 86 participants in the trial, about two dozen had longitudinal samples available.

From cysteine to phenylalanine, the CDR3 is 21 amino acids long. Only CDR3 DNA is held: 63 bases, read in frame from base 1. From the germline V gene, CDR1 is LGHNT and CDR2 is FRNRAP. V ends up 0 bases short and J 0 bases short, with an unmatched junction base count of 16. Approximately 2 micrograms of genomic DNA were extracted from cryopreserved PBMCs for TCR beta library preparation. Longitudinal blood samples from CLL patients on ibrutinib monotherapy were analyzed using high-throughput TCR beta sequencing. Patients were enrolled in a phase 2 open-label single-center ibrutinib monotherapy trial. General findings and caveats noted by the study authors: At baseline, clonality was higher than in age-matched healthy donors and showed a strong correlation with circulating CD8+ T-cell counts. Public clonotypes were rare and either shrank or stayed stable during treatment, and the rise in clonality at ibrutinib response reflected expansion of private clonotypes. Sustained-remission and progressing patients did not have matched sampling times, and lymph node repertoires were not examined. Clonality increased at ibrutinib response, stayed stable in sustained remission, and fell back toward baseline at progression.

The goal of deep resolution MiSeq sequencing was a depth between 1 in 1 million and 1 in 200,000 T cells, and coverage averaged 10x per clonotype. The immunoSEQ hsTCRB Kit was used to generate the TCR beta libraries. In the paper's pipeline: Data were analyzed with ImmunoSEQ Data Assistant and ImmunoSEQ Analyzer, with V, D and J genes assigned per IMGT definitions. Clonality, with values ranging from 0 to 1, was calculated as one minus the normalized Shannon entropy of productive rearrangement frequencies. Only overrepresented clonotypes making up at least 0.05% of the repertoire of each patient were included in the public clonotype analysis. Roughly 13 repertoires from age-matched healthy donors, obtained from immuneACCESS, served as clonality controls. TCRdb mirrors the immuneACCESS table, restricted to in-frame sequences. Some clones are absent from its copies; in checked studies, under half trace to an unresolved V gene, and the reason for the others is unknown. From that table come the V and J calls and clone size; the DNA was used to work out D and trimming. For this sample the table gives around 310,000 clones, of which 80% were detected only once. The ten largest clones capture roughly 6.3% of the sample.

The TCR was taken from a human donor with chronic lymphocytic leukemia. The input for sequencing was PBMCs, taken before ibrutinib treatment. The sequence joins TRBV12-5 to TRBJ2-7, and 11 bases in between align with TRBD1. The CDR3 protein sequence reads: CASGLVLGSGTGGPSSYEQYF. DNA sequence: TGTGCTAGTGGTTTGGTACTAGGATCCGGGACAGGGGGTCCCAGCTCCTACGAGCAGTACTTC.